The 20 T cell receptor beta chains presented below share a single source sample, sequenced in a study of blood T cell repertoires in COVID-19. Method: immunoSEQ multiplex PCR; TCRdb's copy keeps in-frame clones and lacks some. The sample consists of a few hundred thousand clones, approximately 91% of them appearing once. Sequencing was done on a sample of PBMCs or T cells enriched from blood (not recorded which). The receptors were sampled from a human donor in a cohort exposed to, infected with or recovered from COVID-19 (not recorded which). The donor label of this sample is uncertain.

Only one count was recorded for this clone. This sample includes further DNA sequences coding for the same CDR3. V usage is TRBV27 and J usage is TRBJ1-5; TRBD1 agrees at 7 bases. This CDR3 comprises 13 residues. The germline V gene has CDR1 MNHEY and CDR2 SMNVEV (reference sequence). The junction had 5 bases not matched to a gene; V was cut back by 6 bases and J by 6 bases. CDR3 sequence reads: CASSLTGVQPQHF. CDR3 nucleotide sequence: TGTGCCAGCAGCCTAACAGGGGTTCAGCCCCAGCATTTT.

The chain links TRBV9 to TRBJ1-4, with TRBD1 matching over 7 bases. CDR1 and CDR2 from the germline V gene are SGDLS and YYNGEE. V dropped 4 bases and J dropped 8; count of bases not matched to a gene: 17. The CDR3 consists of 17 residues. CDR3 DNA: TGTGCCAGCAGCCCACAAGGGTGGGGACAGAGAAACGAAAAACTGTTTTTT. It translates to CASSPQGWGQRNEKLFF.

This chain links TRBV7-3 with TRBJ2-7; the match to TRBD2 covers 9 bases. With 0 bases clipped from V and 3 bases from J, the junction kept 6 bases outside the gene matches. Germline V lookup: CDR1 SGHTA, CDR2 FQGTGA. The CDR3 is made up of 16 amino acids. The CDR3 protein is CASSLTGLAGYYEQYF. The CDR3, as DNA: TGTGCCAGCAGCTTAACCGGGCTAGCGGGGTACTACGAGCAGTACTTC.

The rearrangement joins TRBV7-9 to TRBJ1-2, with 8 bases lining up with TRBD1. Looked up from germline, CDR1 is SEHNR and CDR2 is FQNEAQ (reference sequence). V lost 3 bases and J lost 12; bases outside the gene matches: 6. The CDR3 covers 12 residues. CDR3 protein: CASSFMGQDHTF. The CDR3 DNA reads TGTGCCAGCAGCTTCATGGGACAGGATCACACCTTC. The variable domain in full, with the rest retrieved from reference TRBV7-9 and TRBJ1-2, is DTGVSQNPRHKITKRGQNVTFRCDPISEHNRLYWYRQTLGQGPEFLTYFQNEAQLEKSRLLSDRFSAERPKGSFSTLEIQRTEQGDSAMYLCASSFMGQDHTFGSGTRLTVV.

As to this clone: The germline gene is not matched at one end of the junction; a read error may be the cause. The chain joins TRBV4-1 to TRBJ2-2, with a possible D match to TRBD1 (5 bases). This CDR3 contains 15 residues. In germline, CDR1 is MGHRA, CDR2 YSYEKL. The CDR3 DNA sequence: TGCGCCAGCAACCAACTTGGCAGGGCCCCCGGGGAGCTGTTTTTT. Protein: CASNQLGRAPGELFF.

The chain joins TRBV7-2 to TRBJ2-7; tentative D call: TRBD2 (6 bases). CDR1 and CDR2 from the germline V gene are SGHTA and FQGNSA. V was shortened by 1 base and J by 9 bases, with 13 bases between the two germline ends. The CDR3 is 13 amino acids. CDR3 residues: CASSLVDYTMQYF. The CDR3 nucleotides read TGTGCCAGCAGCTTAGTGGACTACACGATGCAGTACTTC. Using reference TRBV7-2 and TRBJ2-7 for the parts outside the CDR3, the full variable domain is GAGVSQSPSNKVTEKGKDVELRCDPISGHTALYWYRQSLGQGLEFLIYFQGNSAPDKSGLPSDRFSAERTGGSVSTLTIQRTQQEDSAVYLCASSLVDYTMQYFGPGTRLTVT.

This clone was observed a single time. The CDR3 loop is CAISEGTGVVYQPQHF. The CDR3 region has the DNA TGTGCCATCAGTGAGGGGACAGGGGTAGTTTATCAGCCCCAGCATTTT. The chain combines TRBV10-3 with TRBJ1-5; TRBD1 aligns across 10 bases. The trim removed 2 bases at V and 5 bases at J, leaving 6 bases unmatched. The CDR3 runs to 16 residues. CDR1 is ENHRY and CDR2 is SYGVKD in the germline V gene.

The chain joins TRBV5-6 to TRBJ2-7; D possibly corresponds to TRBD1 (6 bases). Trimming shortened V by 3 bases and J by 1 base, and 20 bases separated the two germline ends. The CDR3 sequence is 17 residues long. Germline V gene data show CDR1 as SGHDT and CDR2 as YYEEEE. The CDR3, as DNA: TGTGCCAGCAGCTCCCGTAGTAGTGCAGGGGTTTCCTACGAGCAGTACTTC. The encoded protein is CASSSRSSAGVSYEQYF.

V and J are TRBV29-1 and TRBJ1-1, with D possibly being TRBD1 (5 bases). V lost 4 bases and J 3 bases, leaving 18 bases between the germline ends. CDR3 size: 15 residues. Germline V gene data show CDR1 as SQVTM and CDR2 as ANQGSEA. The CDR3 coding sequence is TGCAGCGTTGCTTCCGCAGGGTTCTTGGACACTGAAGCTTTCTTT. The encoded protein is CSVASAGFLDTEAFF.

The J gene is TRBJ1-3, the V gene TRBV2, with a weak D call TRBD1 (6 bases). Germline lookup yields CDR1 SNHLY and CDR2 FYNNEI. With 0 bases removed from V and 4 bases from J, the gap between germline ends came to 7 bases. CDR3 length: 14 amino acids. The DNA of the CDR3 is TGTGCCAGCAGTGAAGCAAGGGGGGGAAACACCATATATTTT. Translated: CASSEARGGNTIYF.

In DNA, the CDR3 is TGCGCCAGCAGCTTGGAAGGGGATAGCTATGGCTACACCTTC. As protein: CASSLEGDSYGYTF. J is TRBJ1-2 and V is TRBV5-1; D is possibly TRBD1 (5 bases). The CDR3 consists of 14 residues. Germline V gene lookup returns CDR1 SGHRS and CDR2 YFSETQ. The germline V and J ends were trimmed by 0 bases and 4 bases, with 10 bases remaining between them.

The CDR3 loop reads CASSLDGNSYNEQFF. The CDR3 bases are TGTGCCAGCAGTCTGGACGGGAACTCCTACAATGAGCAGTTCTTC. This chain links TRBV27 with TRBJ2-1, with D maybe TRBD2 (5 bases). Germline values: CDR1 MNHEY, CDR2 SMNVEV (reference sequence). Trimming removed 5 bases at V and 0 bases at J, with 11 bases between. The length of the CDR3 is 15 residues.

DNA for the CDR3: TGTGCCAGCAGTTCGGGACAGGGGTCCTCTGGCTACACCTTC. It specifies CASSSGQGSSGYTF. The gene calls are TRBV6-5 and TRBJ1-2; 10 positions match TRBD1. The V gene end was trimmed by 4 bases and the J gene end by 7 bases; junction bases not matched to a gene: 6. CDR1 and CDR2 (germline): MNHEY, SVGAGI. This CDR3 comprises 14 residues.

V is TRBV19 and J is TRBJ1-6; D possibly corresponds to TRBD1 (5 bases). Germline V gene data show CDR1 as LNHDA and CDR2 as SQIVND (reference sequence). The CDR3 covers 16 residues. With 5 bases removed from V and 3 bases from J, the gap between germline ends came to 14 bases. DNA of the CDR3: TGTGCCAGTAGTCCTGCGGACATGAGCTATAATTCACCCCTCCACTTT. It translates to CASSPADMSYNSPLHF.

This clone has a handful of counts. CDR3 bases: TGTGCCAGCAGGATGGACCGGAGGGCCATATATTTT. It encodes CASRMDRRAIYF. This sequence joins TRBV28 and TRBJ1-3; no firm D call. The germline CDR1 and CDR2 sequences are MDHEN and SYDVKM. The CDR3 is made up of 12 amino acids. V dropped 6 bases and J dropped 11 bases, with 14 bases sitting between them.

The rearrangement uses TRBV11-2 and TRBJ1-1; TRBD1 matches 7 bases. The CDR3 runs 14 residues. Trimming at V came to 5 bases and at J to 2 bases, leaving 5 bases not matched to a gene. Germline V CDR1 and CDR2: SGHAT, FQNNGV. CDR3 DNA: TGTGCCAGCAGCGGGTACAGGGGAAACACTGAAGCTTTCTTT. Its translation: CASSGYRGNTEAFF.

The rearrangement uses TRBV7-2 and TRBJ2-7; a weak D match, TRBD2 (6 bases). The CDR3 length is 14 residues. Trimming removed 3 bases from V and 0 bases from J, with 9 bases in between. Germline CDR1 is SGHTA and CDR2 is FQGNSA. The DNA for the CDR3 is TGTGCCAGCAGCTTGGGACTCAGCTCCTACGAGCAGTACTTC. Protein sequence: CASSLGLSSYEQYF.

This chain connects TRBV7-2 to TRBJ1-2, with D maybe TRBD1 (5 bases). CDR1 SGHTA and CDR2 FQGNSA come from the germline V gene. This CDR3 region has 14 residues. The V gene lost 5 bases and the J gene lost 1 base, with 11 bases spanning the gap. CDR3 protein: CASSPAQGNYGYTF. The CDR3 DNA follows: TGTGCCAGCAGCCCCGCCCAGGGTAACTATGGCTACACCTTC.

This chain joins TRBV19 and TRBJ2-2, with TRBD2 matching over 13 bases. CDR1 is LNHDA, CDR2 SQIVND, per germline (reference sequence). V trimming: 6 bases; J trimming: 7 bases; junction bases outside the gene matches: 8. This CDR3 region has 16 residues. The DNA of the CDR3 is TGTGCCAGTAGCTTACTAGCGGGGGGGCCCGGCGGGGAGCTGTTTTTT. Its translation: CASSLLAGGPGGELFF.

The V call is TRBV19, the J call TRBJ1-5; D perhaps matches TRBD1 (6 bases). V lost 0 bases, J lost 2 bases, and 8 bases lay in between. CDR1 and CDR2 (germline): LNHDA, SQIVND (reference sequence). This CDR3 contains 15 residues. The CDR3 spells CASSIDSGGNQPQHF. The CDR3 DNA follows: TGTGCCAGTAGTATAGATTCAGGGGGCAATCAGCCCCAGCATTTT.